This T cell receptor beta chain originates from a study of T cell repertoires in cytomegalovirus infection. Study as a whole: Both a matching HLA type and CMV infection were indicated by public TCR beta signatures.

A single record per CDR3 protein comes from TCRdb applying MiXCR to the reads. The sample has nearly 450,000 distinct CDR3 sequences; approximately 32% are singletons. In the case of this clonotype: Antigen specificity is unknown.

Study-wide points: Carriage of CMV together with the relevant HLA was identifiable through cumulative public TCR beta family frequency.

This receptor was taken from a human donor in good health (CMV status not recorded). Some clones in this sample may be carry-over from other donors' samples. The sample was PBMCs.

CDR3 sequence: CAISESRNHNEQFF. For the CDR3, the DNA is TGTGCCATCAGTGAGTCTCGCAACCACAATGAGCAGTTCTTC. The chain is built from TRBV10-3 and TRBJ2-1; D is unclear. Germline loops: CDR1 ENHRY, CDR2 SYGVKD. The CDR3 loop spans 14 amino acids. V was clipped by 0 bases and J by 5 bases, with 8 bases between them.